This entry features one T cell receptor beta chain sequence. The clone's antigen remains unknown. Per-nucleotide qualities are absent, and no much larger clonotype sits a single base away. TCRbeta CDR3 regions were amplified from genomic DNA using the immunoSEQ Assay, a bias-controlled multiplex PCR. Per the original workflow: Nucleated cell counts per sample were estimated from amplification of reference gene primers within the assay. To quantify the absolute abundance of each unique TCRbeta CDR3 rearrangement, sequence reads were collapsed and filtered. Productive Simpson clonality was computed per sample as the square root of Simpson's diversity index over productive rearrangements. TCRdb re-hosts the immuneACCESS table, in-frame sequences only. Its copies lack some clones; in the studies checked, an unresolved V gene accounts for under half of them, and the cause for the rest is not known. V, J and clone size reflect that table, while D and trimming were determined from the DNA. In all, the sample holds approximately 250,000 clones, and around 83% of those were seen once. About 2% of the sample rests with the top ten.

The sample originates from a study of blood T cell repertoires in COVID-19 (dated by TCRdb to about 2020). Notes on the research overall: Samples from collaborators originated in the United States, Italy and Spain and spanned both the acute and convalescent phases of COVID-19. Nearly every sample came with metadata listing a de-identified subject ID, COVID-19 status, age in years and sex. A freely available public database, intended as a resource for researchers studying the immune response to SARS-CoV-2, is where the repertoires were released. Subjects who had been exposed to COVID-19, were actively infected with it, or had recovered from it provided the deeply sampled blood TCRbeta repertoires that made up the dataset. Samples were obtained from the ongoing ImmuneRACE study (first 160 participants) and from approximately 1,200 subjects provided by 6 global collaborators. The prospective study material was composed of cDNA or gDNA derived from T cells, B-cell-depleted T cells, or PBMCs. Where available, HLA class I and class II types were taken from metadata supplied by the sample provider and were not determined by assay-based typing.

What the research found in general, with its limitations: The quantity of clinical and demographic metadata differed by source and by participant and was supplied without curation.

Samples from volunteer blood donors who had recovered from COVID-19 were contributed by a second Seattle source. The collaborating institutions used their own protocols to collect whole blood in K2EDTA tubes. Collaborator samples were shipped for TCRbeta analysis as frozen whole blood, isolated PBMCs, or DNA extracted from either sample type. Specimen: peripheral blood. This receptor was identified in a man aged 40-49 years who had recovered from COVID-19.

The sequence in DNA is TGTGCCAGCAGCTTATCTTACGGCTCCTACAATGAGCAGTTCTTC. This encodes CASSLSYGSYNEQFF. The rearranged chain carries TRBV11-3 and TRBJ2-1, with no confidently assigned D gene. The CDR3 contains 15 residues, cysteine and phenylalanine counted. The sequence is cut down to CDR3 DNA, 45 bases in frame from base 1. Via the germline V gene, CDR1 is SGHNT and CDR2 YENEEA. The V end loses 2 bases and the J end loses 0 bases, and a stretch of 8 bases separates them.